The TCR beta chain under discussion was sequenced for a study of blood T cell repertoires in COVID-19. Overall study: Spain, Italy and the United States supplied samples that represented acute and convalescent COVID-19. T cells, B-cell-depleted T cells, or PBMCs provided the cDNA or gDNA that served as material.

The authors' processing: Quantification of nucleated cells was approximated via reference gene primer amplification. Only in-frame clones appear in the TCRdb table, and some are missing; sequencing was by immunoSEQ multiplex PCR. V and J calls and clone size are given by that table; D and trimming were obtained from the DNA. The table records about 74,000 clones, approximately 80% of them present only once. This clone was found once. The CDR3 totals 18 residues. V shed 5 bases, J shed 2 bases, and the junction held 13 bases outside the gene matches. Germline V CDR1 and CDR2: LNHDA, SQIVND (reference sequence).

The clonotype originates from a human donor in a cohort sampled during active COVID-19. Input material: peripheral blood. The V gene is TRBV19, the J gene TRBJ2-2; 8 bases are shared with TRBD1. Here the CDR3 DNA reads TGTGCCAGTAGTTCAGGGACAGGCAAAAGCGGCAACACCGGGGAGCTGTTTTTT. Its translation: CASSSGTGKSGNTGELFF.